This T cell receptor beta chain emerged from a study of T cell changes during pregnancy in multiple sclerosis. Sequencing was performed with immunoSEQ multiplex PCR; in TCRdb, only in-frame clones are kept and a portion is missing. Of 55,000 or so clones listed, approximately 90% are singletons. The sequencing used CD4+ T cells from peripheral blood mononuclear cells, collected in the first trimester of pregnancy. This clonotype originated in a female donor with multiple sclerosis, enrolled in a pregnancy study.

The CDR3 loop is CASSLGSAGGPSGEFF. The CDR3 region has the DNA TGTGCCAGCAGCTTAGGGTCAGCGGGGGGGCCTAGCGGGGAGTTCTTC. The chain links TRBV7-9 to TRBJ2-1; 10 bases match TRBD2. Unmatched junction bases numbered 14, after V lost 1 base and J lost 14 bases. Per the germline V gene, CDR1 is SEHNR and CDR2 is FQNEAQ (reference sequence). The CDR3 has 16 amino acids.